Listed below are T cell receptor beta chains from one sample, sequenced in a study of T cells after yellow fever vaccination. A single record per CDR3 protein comes from TCRdb applying MiXCR to the 5' RACE reads. The sample has approximately 330,000 distinct CDR3 sequences; roughly an eighth are singletons. The sequences come from CD4+ T cells sorted from PBMCs, collected 15 days after the yellow fever booster vaccination. Receptors originate from a young man who received the YFV17D yellow fever vaccine. Both conserved end residues are part of each CDR3. D genes are given only for firm matches. The size entry is marked missing in some rows and otherwise reads once, few, many or a size class.

cdr3_aa cdr3_nt clone_size v_call d_call j_call
CAISESRTGKKYF TGTGCCATCAGTGAGTCGAGGACAGGGAAGAAGTACTTC NA TRBV10-3 TRBD1 TRBJ2-7
CASSLTSAGELFF TGTGCCAGCAGCCTTACTAGCGCCGGGGAGCTGTTTTTT many TRBV3-1 TRBD2 TRBJ2-2
CASSFGQTNTGELFF TGCGCCAGCAGCTTCGGACAAACGAACACCGGGGAGCTGTTTTTT NA TRBV5-1 NA TRBJ2-2
CASNKGHLGNTIYF TGTGCCAGCAATAAAGGACACTTAGGAAACACCATATATTTT many TRBV12-3/TRBV12-4 NA TRBJ1-3
CASSVSTSGGAETQYF TGTGCCAGCAGCGTTTCGACTAGCGGGGGGGCGGAGACCCAGTACTTC few TRBV9 TRBD2 TRBJ2-5
CAISETAGGGNTEAFF TGTGCCATCAGTGAGACGGCAGGGGGGGGGAACACTGAAGCTTTCTTT NA TRBV10-3 TRBD1 TRBJ1-1
CASSQRTGPNQPQHF TGTGCCAGTAGTCAGAGGACAGGCCCTAACCAGCCCCAGCATTTT NA TRBV19 TRBD1 TRBJ1-5
CASSLEATNEKLFF TGCGCCAGCAGCTTGGAAGCAACTAATGAAAAACTGTTTTTT NA TRBV5-1 NA TRBJ1-4
CASSPSRQETQYF TGCGCCAGCAGCCCATCCCGCCAAGAGACCCAGTACTTC many TRBV5-1 NA TRBJ2-5
CASSSVVRGNQPQHF TGTGCCAGCTCATCGGTCGTCCGGGGCAATCAGCCCCAGCATTTT few TRBV18 NA TRBJ1-5
CAWSVGGLAGSTDTQYF TGTGCCTGGAGTGTAGGGGGACTAGCGGGCAGCACAGATACGCAGTATTTT NA TRBV30 TRBD2 TRBJ2-3
CASSRGTGAYSNQPQHF TGTGCCAGCAGCCGCGGGACAGGGGCTTATAGCAATCAGCCCCAGCATTTT few TRBV7-2 TRBD1 TRBJ1-5
CSAFDPRQGATEAFF TGCAGTGCCTTTGACCCGCGACAGGGGGCCACTGAAGCTTTCTTT NA TRBV20-1 TRBD1 TRBJ1-1
CASSPERSGQETQYF TGTGCCAGCAGTCCCGAGCGGAGTGGGCAAGAGACCCAGTACTTC few TRBV6-2/TRBV6-3 NA TRBJ2-5
CASSLDQGDEQYF TGTGCCAGCAGCTTAGATCAGGGGGACGAGCAGTACTTC NA TRBV11-2 TRBD1 TRBJ2-7
CASSHNPPGYYEQYF TGCGCCAGCAGCCACAACCCTCCGGGCTACTACGAGCAGTACTTC NA TRBV4-1 NA TRBJ2-7
CSARLVGDSHSPLHF TGCAGTGCGCGGCTGGTTGGGGACAGTCATTCACCCCTCCACTTT NA TRBV20-1 TRBD1 TRBJ1-6
CASRRTVANYGYTF TGTGCCAGCAGAAGGACGGTAGCTAACTATGGCTACACCTTC NA TRBV6-5 NA TRBJ1-2
CAIGGQGETEAFF TGTGCCATCGGGGGACAGGGGGAAACTGAAGCTTTCTTT few TRBV10-3 TRBD1 TRBJ1-1
CASTGSARGTIYF TGTGCCAGCACCGGGTCGGCGCGCGGTACCATATATTTT NA TRBV7-9 NA TRBJ1-3
CSVEARDTDTQYF TGCAGCGTTGAAGCCAGGGACACAGATACGCAGTATTTT many TRBV29-1 NA TRBJ2-3
CSASWQDPYGYTF TGCAGTGCTAGTTGGCAGGACCCCTATGGCTACACCTTC many TRBV20-1 NA TRBJ1-2
CASSLLQASNQPQHF TGTGCCAGCAGCCTCCTACAGGCTAGCAATCAGCCCCAGCATTTT few TRBV2 NA TRBJ1-5
CASSLADGPMAQHF TGTGCCAGCAGTTTAGCGGACGGACCAATGGCCCAGCATTTT NA TRBV12-3/TRBV12-4 NA TRBJ1-5
CASRQGGRPAAFF TGTGCCAGCCGGCAGGGGGGTCGTCCAGCTGCTTTCTTT NA TRBV28 TRBD1 TRBJ1-1
CSARALGTAQSDF TGCAGTGCTAGAGCCTTAGGGACGGCACAATCAGATTTT few TRBV20-1 NA TRBJ1-3
CASSLLGNTIYF TGTGCCAGCAGTTTGCTGGGAAACACCATATATTTT few TRBV12-3/TRBV12-4 NA TRBJ1-3
CSAARARGLRDTQYF TGCAGTGCCGCTCGGGCGAGGGGGCTTAGAGATACGCAGTATTTT NA TRBV20-1 TRBD1 TRBJ2-3
CASSLTGEVGYTF TGTGCCAGCAGCTTAACAGGGGAAGTTGGCTACACCTTC few TRBV7-2 TRBD1 TRBJ1-2
CASSRDRGLMDYGYTF TGTGCCAGCAGTCGGGACAGGGGCCTCATGGACTATGGCTACACCTTC few TRBV6-5 TRBD1 TRBJ1-2
CASSFDYQPQHF TGTGCCAGTAGTTTCGACTATCAGCCCCAGCATTTT NA TRBV19 NA TRBJ1-5
CASRAGRSYEQYF TGCGCCAGCAGGGCAGGGAGGTCCTACGAGCAGTACTTC few TRBV10-2 NA TRBJ2-7
CASSQDVRGGFFSYGYTF TGCGCCAGCAGCCAAGATGTCCGGGGTGGGTTTTTCTCCTACGGCTACACCTTC few TRBV4-1 NA TRBJ1-2
CASSQDPGTMNTEAFF TGTGCCAGCAGCCAAGACCCAGGGACCATGAACACTGAAGCTTTCTTT NA TRBV14 NA TRBJ1-1
CASSHATGTGEGYTF TGTGCCAGCAGCCATGCAACTGGGACAGGTGAAGGCTACACCTTC few TRBV3-1 TRBD1 TRBJ1-2
CASSLGQLGSNSPLHF TGTGCCAGCAGTCTCGGACAGCTAGGCTCCAATTCACCCCTCCACTTT NA TRBV28 NA TRBJ1-6
CSVEAAVNEQFF TGCAGCGTTGAAGCAGCGGTTAATGAGCAGTTCTTC NA TRBV29-1 NA TRBJ2-1
CASSLQLAPDTQYF TGTGCCAGCAGTTTACAACTAGCCCCAGATACGCAGTATTTT NA TRBV28 NA TRBJ2-3
CASSYSFGRGNQYTQYF TGTGCCAGCAGTTACTCGTTTGGGCGGGGAAACCAATATACGCAGTATTTT few TRBV6-5 NA TRBJ2-3
CASSPGQGARYGYTF TGTGCCAGCAGCCCTGGACAGGGGGCGAGGTATGGCTACACCTTC NA TRBV2 TRBD1 TRBJ1-2
CASSEQLATEAFF TGTGCCAGCAGCGAACAGTTAGCGACTGAAGCTTTCTTT NA TRBV11-2 NA TRBJ1-1
CASSLGILAEETQYF TGTGCCAGCAGCTTAGGGATTCTAGCGGAAGAGACCCAGTACTTC NA TRBV7-9 TRBD2 TRBJ2-5
CASSSMRSGGAYEQYF TGTGCCAGCAGTTCTATGAGGAGCGGGGGGGCTTACGAGCAGTACTTC many TRBV7-8 TRBD2 TRBJ2-7
CAIKEGILEYNSPLHF TGTGCCATCAAGGAGGGGATCTTGGAGTATAATTCACCCCTCCACTTT NA TRBV10-3 NA TRBJ1-6
CAISESLYKNYGYTF TGTGCCATCAGTGAGTCATTATACAAGAACTATGGCTACACCTTC NA TRBV10-3 NA TRBJ1-2
CASRAPGASRTDTQYF TGTGCCAGCAGAGCACCCGGGGCATCTCGCACAGATACGCAGTATTTT NA TRBV4-2 NA TRBJ2-3
CASSSSGLPPDTQYF TGTGCCAGCAGTTCCTCGGGACTTCCGCCAGATACGCAGTATTTT NA TRBV12-3/TRBV12-4 NA TRBJ2-3
CASKISTGSRKEKLFF TGTGCCAGCAAAATTTCGACAGGTTCAAGGAAAGAAAAACTGTTTTTT NA TRBV28 NA TRBJ1-4
CSARAPWNQPQHF TGCAGTGCTAGAGCCCCGTGGAATCAGCCCCAGCATTTT many TRBV20-1 NA TRBJ1-5
CATSDFGTRAYF TGTGCCACCAGTGATTTCGGCACTCGGGCATATTTT NA TRBV24-1 NA TRBJ2-3
CASSLVRAQYF TGTGCCAGCAGCTTAGTTCGAGCGCAGTATTTT few TRBV7-2 NA TRBJ2-3
CASSQDLTSGGEETQYF TGCGCCAGCAGCCAAGATCTTACTAGCGGGGGGGAAGAGACCCAGTACTTC many TRBV4-3 TRBD2 TRBJ2-5
CASTQAWVLRYGYTF TGTGCCAGCACTCAGGCTTGGGTGCTGAGGTATGGCTACACCTTC few TRBV12-3/TRBV12-4 NA TRBJ1-2